This T cell receptor beta chain was sequenced in a study of CD8 T cells in ankylosing spondylitis. This CDR3 is 16 amino acids long. Germline loops: CDR1 MGHDK, CDR2 SYGVNS. General study findings and limits: Some of these motif variants have turned up before, in reports on reactive arthritis synovial fluid and blood. Ankylosing spondylitis blood appeared to be characterized by a TCR beta motif of fewer than ten highly homologous variants.

Note on this clonotype: Its antigen remains unidentified. One end of the junction is discordant with germline, which a read error may explain.

In TCRdb, the 5' RACE reads were re-called with MiXCR into one record per CDR3 protein. Of around 230,000 distinct CDR3 sequences detected, under 8.5% appear once; the ten largest clones hold 4.8%. The clonotype was recovered from a female donor with ankylosing spondylitis or in good health (not recorded which). The rearrangement uses TRBV25-1 and TRBJ2-1, with TRBD1 matching over 10 bases. The source material was blood, either unsorted or a sorted T cell fraction (not recorded which). The CDR3 spells CASSALGQGTVYEQFF. The CDR3 nucleotides read TGCGCCAGCAGTGCCTTGGGACAGGGGACGGTTTATGAGCAGTTCTTC.